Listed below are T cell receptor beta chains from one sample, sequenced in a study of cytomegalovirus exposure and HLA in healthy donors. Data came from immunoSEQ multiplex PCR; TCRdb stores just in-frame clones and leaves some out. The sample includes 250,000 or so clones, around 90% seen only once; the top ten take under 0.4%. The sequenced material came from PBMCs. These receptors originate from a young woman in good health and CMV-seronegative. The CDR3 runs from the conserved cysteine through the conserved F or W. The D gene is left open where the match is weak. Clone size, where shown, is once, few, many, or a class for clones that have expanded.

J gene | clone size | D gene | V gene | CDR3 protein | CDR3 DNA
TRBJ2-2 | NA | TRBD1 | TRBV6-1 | CASRTGQGGTGELFF | TGTGCCAGCAGGACCGGACAGGGTGGTACCGGGGAGCTGTTTTTT
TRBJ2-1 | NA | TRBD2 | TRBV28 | CASMRGGNNEQFF | TGTGCCAGCATGCGGGGGGGAAACAATGAGCAGTTCTTC
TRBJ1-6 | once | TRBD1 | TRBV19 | CASSSEGAIGRSPLHF | TGTGCCAGTAGTTCCGAGGGGGCAATAGGTCGGTCACCCCTCCACTTT
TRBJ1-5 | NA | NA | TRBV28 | CASSLRTARSNQPQHF | TGTGCCAGCAGTTTAAGGACAGCCAGGAGCAATCAGCCCCAGCATTTT
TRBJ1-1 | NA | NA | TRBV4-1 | CASSQDNGQTTEAFF | TGCGCCAGCAGCCAAGATAACGGACAGACCACTGAAGCTTTCTTT
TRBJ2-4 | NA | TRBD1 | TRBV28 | CASTQTTGGSYF | TGTGCCAGCACCCAAACGACAGGGGGCTCGTACTTC
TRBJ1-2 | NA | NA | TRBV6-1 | CASSKGVGYGYTF | TGTGCCAGCAGTAAGGGGGTTGGCTATGGCTACACCTTC
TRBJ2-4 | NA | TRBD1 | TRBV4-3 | CASSQEHGTGENIQYF | TGCGCCAGCAGCCAGGAACACGGGACAGGGGAAAACATTCAGTACTTC
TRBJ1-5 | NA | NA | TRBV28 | CASSSTRGTRIYSNQPQHF | TGTGCCAGCAGTTCGACCCGGGGGACCCGAATCTATAGCAATCAGCCCCAGCATTTT
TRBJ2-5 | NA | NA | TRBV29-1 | CSAGQGGETQYF | TGCAGCGCCGGACAGGGAGGGGAGACCCAGTACTTC
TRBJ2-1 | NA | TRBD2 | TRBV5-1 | CASSLEGWLAGGRAYNEQFF | TGCGCCAGCAGCTTGGAGGGCTGGCTAGCGGGGGGGCGAGCCTACAATGAGCAGTTCTTC
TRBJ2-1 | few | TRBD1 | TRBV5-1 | CASSSGQGFDEQFF | TGCGCCAGCAGCTCCGGACAGGGATTCGATGAGCAGTTCTTC
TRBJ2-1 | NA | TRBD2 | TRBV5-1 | CASMISGGLDEQFF | TGCGCCAGCATGATATCGGGGGGGCTTGATGAGCAGTTCTTC
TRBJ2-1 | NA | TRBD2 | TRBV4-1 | CASSHGTSMLDEQFF | TGCGCCAGCAGCCACGGGACTAGCATGTTGGATGAGCAGTTCTTC
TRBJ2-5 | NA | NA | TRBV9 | CASSAPDRTETQYF | TGTGCCAGCAGCGCCCCCGACAGGACGGAGACCCAGTACTTC
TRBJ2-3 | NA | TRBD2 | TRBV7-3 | CASSPLGGTDTQYF | TGTGCCAGCAGCCCCCTGGGGGGGACAGATACGCAGTATTTT
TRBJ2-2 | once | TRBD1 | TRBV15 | CATSRGQTRGPGELFF | TGTGCCACCAGCAGAGGACAGACCAGGGGGCCCGGGGAGCTGTTTTTT
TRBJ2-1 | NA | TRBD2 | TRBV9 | CASSPRSGGAGHEQFF | TGTGCCAGCAGCCCCCGTAGCGGGGGGGCCGGTCATGAGCAGTTCTTC
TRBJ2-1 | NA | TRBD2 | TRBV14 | CASSQSSSGVSNEQFF | TGTGCCAGCAGCCAATCATCTAGCGGGGTATCAAATGAGCAGTTCTTC
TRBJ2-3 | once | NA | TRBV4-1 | CASSQRDTNTDTQYF | TGCGCCAGCAGCCAGCGAGACACAAACACAGATACGCAGTATTTT
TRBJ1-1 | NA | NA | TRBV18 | CASSPEHRGAPNTEAFF | TGTGCCAGCTCCCCCGAACACCGGGGGGCCCCGAACACTGAAGCTTTCTTT
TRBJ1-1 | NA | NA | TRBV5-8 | CASRLTLVTEAFF | TGTGCCAGCAGGCTAACACTAGTCACTGAAGCTTTCTTT
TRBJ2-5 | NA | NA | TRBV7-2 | CASSLGFGGVETQYF | TGTGCCAGCAGCTTAGGGTTCGGGGGAGTTGAGACCCAGTACTTC
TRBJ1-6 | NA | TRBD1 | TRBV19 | CASSRGTEIGSPLHF | TGTGCCAGTAGTAGGGGGACAGAAATTGGTTCACCCCTCCACTTT
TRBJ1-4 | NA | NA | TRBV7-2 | CASSLPSPEKLFF | TGTGCCAGCAGCTTGCCCAGTCCTGAAAAACTGTTTTTT
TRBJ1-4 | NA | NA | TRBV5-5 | CASSLEVSGWGLFF | TGTGCCAGCAGCTTGGAAGTCAGCGGCTGGGGACTGTTTTTT
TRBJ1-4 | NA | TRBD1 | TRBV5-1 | CASTLRTGGNEKLFF | TGCGCCAGCACCCTTAGGACAGGGGGCAATGAAAAACTGTTTTTT
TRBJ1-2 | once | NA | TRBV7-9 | CASSLRGGYGYTF | TGTGCCAGCAGCCTGCGAGGGGGATATGGCTACACCTTC
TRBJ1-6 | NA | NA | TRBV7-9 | CASSSREGYNSPLHF | TGTGCCAGCAGCTCGCGGGAAGGGTATAATTCACCCCTCCACTTT
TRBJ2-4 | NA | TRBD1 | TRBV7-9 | CASSPRTGKVEAKNIQYF | TGTGCCAGCAGCCCTAGGACAGGGAAAGTCGAAGCCAAAAACATTCAGTACTTC
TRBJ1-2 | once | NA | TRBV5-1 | CASSWGGFIRQGARGYTF | TGCGCCAGCAGCTGGGGCGGATTTATCCGGCAGGGTGCCCGTGGCTACACCTTC
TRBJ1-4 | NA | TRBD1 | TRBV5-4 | CASSLTGARGEKLFF | TGTGCCAGCAGCTTGACAGGGGCGCGGGGTGAAAAACTGTTTTTT
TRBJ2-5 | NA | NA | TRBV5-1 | CASSLAIQPQETQYF | TGCGCCAGCAGCTTGGCCATACAGCCCCAAGAGACCCAGTACTTC
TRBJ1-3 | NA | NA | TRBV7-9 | CASSFKSLGGPGNTIYF | TGTGCCAGCAGCTTTAAAAGCCTAGGAGGCCCAGGAAACACCATATATTTT
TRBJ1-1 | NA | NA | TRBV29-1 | CSAFGTANTEAFF | TGCAGCGCCTTCGGCACAGCGAACACTGAAGCTTTCTTT
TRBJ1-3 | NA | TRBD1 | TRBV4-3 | CASSSTQGSSGNTIYF | TGCGCCAGCAGCTCTACACAGGGGAGCTCTGGAAACACCATATATTTT
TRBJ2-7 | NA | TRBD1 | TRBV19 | CASSTSRQGYEQYF | TGTGCCAGTAGTACCTCGCGACAGGGTTACGAGCAGTACTTC
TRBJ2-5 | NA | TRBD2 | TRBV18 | CASSMGLAGPQETQYF | TGTGCCAGCTCAATGGGACTAGCAGGTCCACAAGAGACCCAGTACTTC
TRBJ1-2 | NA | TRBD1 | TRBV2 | CASSVTGVSTGYTF | TGTGCCAGCAGTGTGACAGGGGTGTCTACTGGCTACACCTTC
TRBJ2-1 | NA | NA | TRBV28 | CASSYVRGQFF | TGTGCCAGCAGCTACGTAAGGGGGCAGTTCTTC
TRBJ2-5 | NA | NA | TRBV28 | CASIPDSTKETQYF | TGTGCCAGCATCCCGGACAGTACTAAAGAGACCCAGTACTTC
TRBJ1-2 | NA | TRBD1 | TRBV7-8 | CASSQGQGAEGYTF | TGTGCCAGCAGCCAGGGACAGGGGGCTGAGGGCTACACCTTC
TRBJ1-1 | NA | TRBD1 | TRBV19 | CASSIGQGAWAFF | TGTGCCAGTAGTATAGGACAGGGGGCCTGGGCTTTCTTT
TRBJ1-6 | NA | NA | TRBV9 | CASSETGPNSPLHF | TGTGCCAGCAGCGAGACAGGACCCAATTCACCCCTCCACTTT
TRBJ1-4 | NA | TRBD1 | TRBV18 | CASSSDRNEKLFF | TGTGCCAGCTCATCGGACAGGAATGAAAAACTGTTTTTT
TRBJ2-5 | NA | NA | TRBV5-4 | CASSLDWWETQYF | TGTGCCAGCAGCTTGGACTGGTGGGAGACCCAGTACTTC
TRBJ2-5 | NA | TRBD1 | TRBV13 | CASSWTGGKETQYF | TGTGCCAGCAGCTGGACAGGGGGTAAGGAGACCCAGTACTTC
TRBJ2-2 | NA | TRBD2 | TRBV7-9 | CASSLPSGGAGGELFF | TGTGCCAGCAGCCTTCCTAGCGGGGGGGCCGGCGGGGAGCTGTTTTTT
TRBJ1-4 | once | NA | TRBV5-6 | CASTLFGGSNDEKLFF | TGTGCCAGCACCCTATTTGGGGGCTCCAATGATGAAAAACTGTTTTTT
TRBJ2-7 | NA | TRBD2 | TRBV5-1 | CASSSGTSGGEQYF | TGCGCCAGCAGCTCCGGGACTAGCGGGGGCGAGCAGTACTTC
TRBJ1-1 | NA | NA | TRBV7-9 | CASRETKNTEAFF | TGTGCCAGCAGAGAAACAAAGAACACTGAAGCTTTCTTT
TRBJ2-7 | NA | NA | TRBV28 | CASTQLEGEQYF | TGTGCCAGCACCCAATTGGAGGGAGAGCAGTACTTC
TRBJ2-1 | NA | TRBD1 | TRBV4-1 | CASSFRTGDAYNEQFF | TGCGCCAGCAGCTTTCGGACAGGGGATGCCTACAATGAGCAGTTCTTC